This T cell receptor (beta chain) was profiled in a study of OX40 agonist ivuxolimab in advanced cancers. Overall study: Having had anti-PD-1, anti-PD-L1 or anti-CTLA-4 therapy before was allowed, and approximately 40% had some.

Autoimmune disease history or systemic immunosuppression excluded patients. With baseline, cycle 4 day 1, and cycle 7 day 1 as timepoints, blood was sampled. Repertoires were generated with immunoSEQ multiplex PCR, while TCRdb's copy carries only in-frame clones and drops some. This sample has about 84,000 clones, with approximately 80% found just once. Sequencing used CD4+ or CD8+ T cells sorted from blood, obtained in a trial of the OX40 agonist ivuxolimab. The TCR comes from an adult with an advanced solid tumor such as melanoma, head and neck, liver or kidney cancer.

CDR3 in DNA: TGTGCCAGCTCACCACCGATGCTTGTAGATACGCAGTATTTT. This codes for CASSPPMLVDTQYF. V is TRBV18 and J is TRBJ2-3; D is ambiguous. Germline lookup yields CDR1 KGHSH and CDR2 LQKENI. This CDR3 comprises 14 residues. V lost 0 bases to trimming and J lost 5 bases, with 9 bases between them.